The next 27 T cell receptor beta chains were all read from a single sample in a study of T cells after posttransplantation cyclophosphamide. Repertoires were generated with immunoSEQ multiplex PCR, while TCRdb's copy carries only in-frame clones and drops some. Observed in the sample are some 14,000 clones, none of them singletons. Treatment was busulfan-fludarabine conditioning, a marrow graft, and cyclophosphamide on days +3 and +4. Sample: PBMCs, taken about 1,000 days after allogeneic stem cell transplant with posttransplant cyclophosphamide. All receptors come from a female patient aged 40-50 years who received an allogeneic stem cell transplant from a related donor, was CMV-positive, and had no GVHD. Some T cells may trace back to the graft donor.

This sequence joins TRBV19 and TRBJ2-7; 7 positions match TRBD1. The CDR3 has 13 amino acids. The V gene end was trimmed by 4 bases and the J gene end by 4 bases; junction bases not matched to a gene: 4. Germline loops: CDR1 LNHDA, CDR2 SQIVND (reference sequence). The CDR3 loop reads CASSTGTVYEQYF. CDR3 DNA sequence: TGTGCCAGTAGTACCGGGACAGTGTACGAGCAGTACTTC.

This chain uses TRBV6-1 with TRBJ2-7, with 9 bases fitting TRBD1. Trimming cost V 6 bases and J 2 bases; bases outside gene matches: 5. CDR1 MNHNS and CDR2 SASEGT come from the germline V gene. The CDR3 totals 14 residues. The CDR3: CASSSGDRAYEQYF. The CDR3 DNA reads as TGTGCCAGCAGCTCCGGGGACAGGGCCTACGAGCAGTACTTC.

Many counts were recorded for this clone. The chain links TRBV2 to TRBJ2-3, with 11 bases fitting TRBD2. This CDR3 comprises 15 residues. The germline V gene encodes CDR1 SNHLY and CDR2 FYNNEI. The J segment lost 4 bases and the V segment lost 3 bases, leaving 3 bases of the junction unmatched. The chain's CDR3 is CASSEGSGGADTQYF. The CDR3, as DNA: TGTGCCAGCAGTGAGGGTAGCGGGGGGGCAGATACGCAGTATTTT. The variable domain in full, with the rest retrieved from reference TRBV2 and TRBJ2-3, is EPEVTQTPSHQVTQMGQEVILRCVPISNHLYFYWYRQILGQKVEFLVSFYNNEISEKSEIFDDQFSVERPDGSNFTLKIRSTKLEDSAMYFCASSEGSGGADTQYFGPGTRLTVL.

This clone was picked up many times. The chain carries TRBV5-1 and TRBJ1-1, with TRBD1 matching over 7 bases. The CDR3 totals 15 residues. Germline CDR1 reads SGHRS; CDR2 reads YFSETQ. Germline trimming cut 4 bases from V and 1 base from J; bases unmatched to any gene: 7. The chain's CDR3 is CASSAWDSKNTEAFF. DNA for the CDR3: TGCGCCAGCAGCGCCTGGGACAGTAAGAACACTGAAGCTTTCTTT. Filled out from reference TRBV5-1 and TRBJ1-1, the complete variable domain reads KAGVTQTPRYLIKTRGQQVTLSCSPISGHRSVSWYQQTPGQGLQFLFEYFSETQRNKGNFPGRFSGRQFSNSRSEMNVSTLELGDSALYLCASSAWDSKNTEAFFGQGTRLTVV.

The chain links TRBV19 to TRBJ2-7; possible D gene TRBD1, 7 bases. Germline CDR1 is LNHDA and CDR2 is SQIVND (reference sequence). This CDR3 comprises 12 residues. Trimming left V 5 bases short and J 6 bases short, with 11 bases between. DNA of the CDR3: TGTGCCAGTAGTCAGGGGGGTGGCGAGCAGTACTTC. It is translated as CASSQGGGEQYF.

The table lists this clone with many counts. The rearrangement uses TRBV19 and TRBJ1-5; tentative D call: TRBD1 (6 bases). Between the trimmed V and J ends, which lost 5 bases and 2 bases, there was a span of 16 bases. The CDR3 loop spans 16 amino acids. Per the germline V gene, CDR1 is LNHDA and CDR2 is SQIVND (reference sequence). For the CDR3, the DNA is TGTGCCAGTAGTCCGCCGAGGGGGGGCGGCAATCAGCCCCAGCATTTT. Translating it yields CASSPPRGGGNQPQHF. The full variable domain, with the rest looked up from reference TRBV19 and TRBJ1-5, is DGGITQSPKYLFRKEGQNVTLSCEQNLNHDAMYWYRQDPGQGLRLIYYSQIVNDFQKGDIAEGYSVSREKKESFPLTVTSAQKNPTAFYLCASSPPRGGGNQPQHFGDGTRLSIL.

This clone was seen at least ten times. CDR3 protein: CASTGTGGRTEAFF. The CDR3 nucleotides are TGTGCCAGTACCGGGACAGGGGGACGGACTGAAGCTTTCTTT. The chain uses TRBV19 and TRBJ1-1, with 11 bases aligning to TRBD1. The CDR3 extends over 14 amino acids. CDR1 and CDR2 (germline): LNHDA, SQIVND (reference sequence). Trimming at V came to 7 bases and at J to 5 bases, leaving 6 bases not matched to a gene.

This clone has ten or more counts. The chain has TRBV7-9 and TRBJ2-2; 9 bases line up with TRBD1. The V and J ends lost 1 base and 6 bases, in that order; junction bases with no gene match: 3. The CDR3 is made up of 15 amino acids. CDR1 and CDR2 from the germline V gene are SEHNR and FQNEAQ (reference sequence). CDR3 residues: CASSLVQGASGELFF. The CDR3 region has the DNA TGTGCCAGCAGCTTAGTACAGGGGGCGTCCGGGGAGCTGTTTTTT.

This clone has at least ten counts. The chain links TRBV18 to TRBJ1-2, with unresolved D. V dropped 3 bases and J dropped 2 bases, with 7 bases sitting between them. The CDR3 runs to 13 residues. Germline loops: CDR1 KGHSH, CDR2 LQKENI. The CDR3 region has the DNA TGTGCCAGCTCACCGGGCAGGAACTATGGCTACACCTTC. This encodes CASSPGRNYGYTF.

The chain carries TRBV6-6 and TRBJ1-6; TRBD1 aligns across 8 bases. The CDR3 covers 16 residues. The J segment lost 10 bases and the V segment lost 0 bases, leaving 8 bases of the junction unmatched. Germline CDR1 MNHNY, CDR2 SVGAGI (reference sequence). This CDR3 is CASSYSVDRVGSPLHF. The CDR3 DNA follows: TGTGCCAGCAGTTACTCGGTGGACAGGGTAGGCTCACCCCTCCACTTT.

There are a few counts of this clone. The chain joins TRBV10-3 to TRBJ2-3; 7 bases are shared with TRBD2. Per the germline V gene, CDR1 is ENHRY and CDR2 is SYGVKD. This CDR3 comprises 15 residues. V lost 4 bases and J lost 4; bases outside the gene matches: 8. As DNA, the CDR3 is TGTGCCATCAGTGTGGCTAGCGGCACCCCAGATACGCAGTATTTT. Its protein is CAISVASGTPDTQYF.

In this sample, this clone turned up many times. The identical CDR3 is also encoded by other nucleotide sequences in the sample. The CDR3 bases are TGTGCCAGCAGCTTAGGACTAGGTGTTGTCTATGAGCAGTTCTTC. Its protein product is CASSLGLGVVYEQFF. This chain joins TRBV11-2 and TRBJ2-1; tentative D call: TRBD2 (6 bases). Trimming shortened V by 1 base and J by 8 bases, and 15 bases separated the two germline ends. This CDR3 has 15 amino acids. In germline, CDR1 is SGHAT, CDR2 FQNNGV.

This clone was counted ten times or more. The chain recombines TRBV29-1 with TRBJ1-1; D call uncertain. Germline loops: CDR1 SQVTM, CDR2 ANQGSEA. The CDR3 length is 13 residues. Trimming took off 4 bases at V and 0 bases at J, with 9 bases between the two ends. Here the CDR3 reads CSVGRILNTEAFF. CDR3 in DNA: TGCAGCGTTGGGAGAATCCTGAACACTGAAGCTTTCTTT.

The table lists this clone with many counts. This chain joins TRBV7-6 and TRBJ2-2; 7 bases agree with TRBD1. CDR3 length equals 16 residues. Trimming removed 3 bases from V and 2 bases from J; junction bases left unmatched: 6. Germline values: CDR1 SGHVS, CDR2 FNYEAQ. DNA for the CDR3: TGTGCCAGCAGCTTCCTGAGAGGGGGCAACACCGGGGAGCTGTTTTTT. Residues: CASSFLRGGNTGELFF.

The sample holds a few counts of this clone. The rearrangement links TRBV5-4 to TRBJ2-3; 11 nucleotides align to TRBD2. V lost 4 bases, J lost 2 bases, and 6 bases stayed unmatched. Germline assignment: CDR1 SGHNT and CDR2 YYREEE (reference sequence). The CDR3 totals 16 residues. This CDR3 reads CASSTLAGGFTDTQYF. CDR3 DNA sequence: TGTGCCAGCAGCACTTTAGCGGGGGGGTTCACAGATACGCAGTATTTT.

This clone was counted between two and nine times. The V gene is TRBV25-1, the J gene TRBJ2-7; D is possibly TRBD1 (6 bases). CDR3 length equals 15 residues. Trimming removed 0 bases at V and 3 bases at J, with 12 bases between. Germline CDR1 is MGHDK and CDR2 is SYGVNS. CDR3 sequence: CASSEYRRGNYEQYF. As DNA, the CDR3 is TGTGCCAGCAGTGAATATAGAAGGGGGAACTACGAGCAGTACTTC.

This clone was counted many times. The chain joins TRBV5-5 to TRBJ1-2; TRBD1 agrees at 9 bases. Germline V lookup: CDR1 SGHKS, CDR2 YYEKEE (reference sequence). The ends lost 3 bases at V and 2 bases at J; junction bases unmatched: 5. This CDR3 is built from 15 residues. The CDR3 here is CASSWDREGNYGYTF. CDR3 nucleotides: TGTGCCAGCAGCTGGGACAGGGAGGGGAACTATGGCTACACCTTC.

This clone is medium-sized by share. Within the sample, other DNA sequences also encode this same CDR3. V usage is TRBV4-3 and J usage is TRBJ1-1, with 9 positions matching TRBD1. V shed 1 base, J shed 1 base, and the junction held 7 bases outside the gene matches. The germline V gene encodes CDR1 LGHNA and CDR2 YSLEER. The CDR3 consists of 17 residues. The CDR3 bases are TGCGCCAGCAGCCAAGGCCTACAGGGGGCGCGGAACACTGAAGCTTTCTTT. Its translation is CASSQGLQGARNTEAFF.

This clone was observed many times. The chain uses TRBV11-2 and TRBJ2-2; TRBD1 aligns across 7 bases. The CDR3 contains 17 residues. V gave up 5 bases and J gave up 5 bases; unmatched junction bases: 14. Germline loops: CDR1 SGHAT, CDR2 FQNNGV. Here the CDR3 reads CASSPSPDRARTGELFF. CDR3 DNA sequence: TGTGCCAGCAGCCCCTCCCCAGACAGGGCGCGGACCGGGGAGCTGTTTTTT.

In this sample, this clone turned up many times. This chain links TRBV6-5 with TRBJ2-3; 10 bases are a match to TRBD2. CDR3 length equals 15 residues. The V segment lost 8 bases and the J segment 0 bases; nucleotides outside the gene matches: 5. The germline V gene encodes CDR1 MNHEY and CDR2 SVGAGI. As DNA, the CDR3 is TGTGCCAGCTCCTTAGCGGGGGGCAGCACAGATACGCAGTATTTT. Protein product: CASSLAGGSTDTQYF.

This clone was found many times. The rearrangement links TRBV9 to TRBJ2-7; D remains ambiguous. The germline gives CDR1 SGDLS, CDR2 YYNGEE. The CDR3 has 15 residues. Trimming took off 2 bases at V and 7 bases at J, with 19 bases between the two ends. The CDR3 is CASSVDGTRVEEQYF. CDR3 DNA sequence: TGTGCCAGCAGCGTGGATGGCACGCGCGTGGAGGAGCAGTACTTC.

This clone was counted at least ten times. The V gene is TRBV5-1, the J gene TRBJ2-7; tentative D call: TRBD1 (6 bases). The CDR3 has 14 amino acids. Trimming cost V 1 base and J 5 bases, with 13 bases left between them. Germline-derived CDR1 and CDR2 are SGHRS and YFSETQ. The CDR3 DNA reads as TGCGCCAGCAGCTTGCTTCAACAGGGCCACGAGCAGTACTTC. This encodes CASSLLQQGHEQYF.

The chain is built from TRBV27 and TRBJ1-5, with D uncertain. Trimming removed 5 bases from V and 0 bases from J, with 14 bases in between. The CDR3 has 16 amino acids. Germline CDR1 reads MNHEY; CDR2 reads SMNVEV (reference sequence). CDR3 bases: TGTGCCAGCAGTCCCCGGGGAGTTCATAGCAATCAGCCCCAGCATTTT. Protein: CASSPRGVHSNQPQHF.

This rearrangement joins TRBV27 to TRBJ1-1; TRBD1 might be the D (5 bases). This CDR3 contains 15 residues. Per the germline V gene, CDR1 is MNHEY and CDR2 is SMNVEV (reference sequence). V dropped 1 base and J dropped 0 bases, with 9 bases sitting between them. This CDR3 reads CASSLWGSVNTEAFF. The CDR3 DNA reads TGTGCCAGCAGTTTATGGGGCAGTGTGAACACTGAAGCTTTCTTT.

This clone was observed many times. The chain joins TRBV5-1 to TRBJ1-3; the match to TRBD1 covers 8 bases. The V segment lost 1 base and the J segment 3 bases; nucleotides outside the gene matches: 9. From germline, CDR1 is SGHRS and CDR2 YFSETQ. The CDR3 has 17 residues. The CDR3: CASSLFQGATLGNTIYF. CDR3 coding DNA: TGCGCCAGCAGCTTGTTCCAGGGGGCAACGCTTGGAAACACCATATATTTT.

This clone was detected many times. The chain employs TRBV7-3 and TRBJ2-3, with TRBD1 matching over 7 bases. Germline loops: CDR1 SGHTA, CDR2 FQGTGA. J gave up 5 bases and V 5 bases, and 7 bases lay outside the gene matches. This CDR3 is 14 amino acids long. In DNA form, the CDR3 reads TGTGCCAGCAGCCCCGACAGGGTTGGAGATACGCAGTATTTT. It is translated as CASSPDRVGDTQYF.

This clone was seen many times. The chain uses TRBV19 and TRBJ1-6; TRBD1 agrees at 10 bases. V lost 0 bases and J lost 8; bases outside the gene matches: 16. Germline loops: CDR1 LNHDA, CDR2 SQIVND (reference sequence). CDR3 length: 20 residues. CDR3 in amino acids: CASSIDFTTRSGQGYSPLHF. The CDR3 DNA follows: TGTGCCAGTAGTATAGATTTCACCACCCGGTCGGGACAGGGGTATTCACCCCTCCACTTT.